Detailed here is one TCR beta chain. The antigen remains undetermined. The validation cohort, a group of around 130 subjects, included the donors and was separate from the approximately 700-subject first cohort. The source of the sample is a study of cytomegalovirus exposure and HLA in healthy donors. Study overall: A later analysis reported the 100 to 150 validation repertoires used the same platform as the approximately 670 first-cohort repertoires. General observations from the study: Cytomegalovirus-associated TCR beta chains were listed, numbering around 150.

There are 15 residues in the CDR3. In germline, CDR1 is ENHRY, CDR2 SYGVKD. V shed 7 bases and J 1 base; nucleotides not matched to a gene: 5. Sequencing was performed with immunoSEQ multiplex PCR; in TCRdb, only in-frame clones are kept and a portion is missing. This sample yields over 200,000 clones, of which 80% to 90% are seen a single time; 2.5% to 3.5% belongs to the top ten. The V gene is TRBV10-3, the J gene TRBJ2-3; 10 bases agree with TRBD2. Sequences were obtained from PBMCs. This receptor was obtained from a woman aged 18-29 years in good health and CMV-seronegative. The CDR3 DNA reads TGTGCCATCAATAGGCTAGCGGGGGGCACAGATACGCAGTATTTT. Amino acids: CAINRLAGGTDTQYF.